This TCR beta chain was profiled in a study of STAT3 mutations in large granular lymphocyte leukemia (dated by TCRdb to 2018 to 2020). Looking at the study overall: Roughly half of the T-LGLL patients who were sequenced longitudinally carried canonical activating STAT3 mutations. Over half of the T-LGLL patients were given one or more immunosuppressive therapy regimens, and around two fifths of the treated patients had a hematologic response. To reconstruct clonal hierarchy and dynamics, serial deep sequencing of TCRbeta CDR3 and STAT3 was performed in patients with T-cell large granular lymphocyte leukemia. From an initial cohort of approximately 200 LGL patients, approximately 17 representative T-LGLL cases were selected for longitudinal TCRbeta and STAT3 sequencing. As controls, the study also included longitudinal sequencing of a couple of patients with natural killer LGL leukemia. For each patient, sequencing was performed at an average of approximately 4 time points, with a range of 2 to 8 samplings.

Concerning this clone: The antigen this receptor binds is unknown. It has no much larger one-base neighbor in the sample; base qualities were not kept.

DNA was extracted from blood mononuclear cells, and the same DNA was used for both TCR and STAT3 sequencing. Overall study results and their limits: Linking therapy response to changes in TCR clonal burden was complicated by variable intervals between samplings and by differing treatment regimens. Every T-LGLL patient showed at least one immunodominant TCRbeta clonotype, and about half showed multiple immunodominant subclonotypes. TCR clonotype switching after therapy was observed in about 35% of the 18 patients, and all newly emerging clones were found to be STAT3 wild type. Several patients had a dominant TCR clone burden greater than the STAT3 mutant burden, which suggests that the STAT3 mutation arose secondarily within a clone that had already expanded. Because no samples were available when a clone first appeared, clonal expansion was inferred from samplings taken at other points. Since codominant clonotypes persisted in some patients, a small but highly pathogenic clone may have gone undetected.

TCRbeta libraries were sequenced on an Illumina MiSeq, averaging roughly 41,000 productive templates per sample. Using multiplex PCR amplification, the immunoSEQ assay generated the TCRbeta CDR3 libraries. The authors' analysis ran thus. Repertoire diversity was computed as previously defined, with values near 0 indicating extremely monoclonal samples. Imported from immuneACCESS, the table was reduced by TCRdb to in-frame sequences with V and J called. These copies leave out some clones; in studies compared against another copy, an unresolved V gene accounts for under half, and the cause of the remainder is not known. The DNA was the basis for D and trimming; V, J and clone size are from that table. For this sample there are about 12,000 clones; roughly 80% appear just once. The biggest ten clones account for roughly 56% of the sample. From V the trimming removes 1 base and from J it removes 1 base, while the gene matches leave 3 bases of the junction unaccounted for. The CDR3 contains 15 residues, cysteine and phenylalanine counted. Solely the CDR3 DNA is kept, with 45 bases framed from the first base. The CDR1 and CDR2 encoded by the germline V gene (reference sequence) are LNHDA and SQIVND.

Sequencing was done on a sample of peripheral blood mononuclear cells. The receptor chain draws on TRBV19 and TRBJ1-2, with 7 bases matching TRBD1. This clonotype was sampled from a man in his sixties with T-cell large granular lymphocyte leukemia. Some clones in this sample may be carry-over from other donors' samples. The age is the age at diagnosis. For the CDR3, the sequence is CASSIGTGFNYGYTF. The DNA sequence is TGTGCCAGTAGTATAGGGACAGGCTTTAACTATGGCTACACCTTC.